Listed below are T cell receptor beta chains from one sample, sequenced in a study of T cells in Graves' hyperthyroidism and ophthalmopathy. Each CDR3 protein gets one entry after TCRdb re-called the multiplex PCR reads with MiXCR. The sample yields around 800,000 distinct CDR3 sequences, over 35% seen once. Sequencing input: blood. These receptor sequences come from a man in his late teens or twenties with Graves' hyperthyroidism. The CDR3 runs from the conserved cysteine through the conserved F or W. A D gene is named only where the DNA matches it firmly. Only some rows state a clone size, as once, few, many or a class for expanded clones.

J | size | V | D | CDR3 | DNA
TRBJ1-1 | few | TRBV7-2 | . | CASSLIGSLNTEAFF | TGTGCCAGCAGCTTAATTGGCAGCCTGAACACTGAAGCTTTCTTT
TRBJ1-5 | many | TRBV2 | . | CAITGAPGQPQHF | TGTGCCATCACTGGGGCTCCAGGTCAGCCCCAGCATTTT
TRBJ1-5 | many | TRBV7-8 | . | CASSQGRGWNSNQPQHF | TGTGCCAGCAGTCAAGGGAGGGGGTGGAACAGCAATCAGCCCCAGCATTTT
TRBJ2-5 | . | TRBV20-1 | TRBD1 | CSGARGQGAWETQYF | TGCAGTGGAGCTCGAGGCCAGGGGGCTTGGGAGACCCAGTACTTC
TRBJ1-5 | . | TRBV7-2 | . | CASSPIPSNQPQHF | TGTGCCAGCAGCCCAATCCCAAGCAATCAGCCCCAGCATTTT
TRBJ2-7 | . | TRBV6-5 | . | CASNHGGTYEQYF | TGTGCCAGCAATCACGGGGGAACCTACGAGCAGTACTTC
TRBJ1-5 | few | TRBV6-5 | . | CASRHLGPGSNQPQHF | TGTGCCAGCAGGCACCTCGGACCGGGCAGCAATCAGCCCCAGCATTTT
TRBJ2-5 | many | TRBV10-3 | . | CAIRPGLQETQYF | TGTGCCATCAGACCGGGACTCCAAGAGACCCAGTACTTC
TRBJ2-7 | many | TRBV10-3 | . | CASSSTMGSHSYEQYF | TGTGCCTCCAGCAGCACGATGGGCTCCCATTCCTACGAGCAGTACTTC
TRBJ1-4 | few | TRBV27 | . | CASSPSHREKLFF | TGTGCCAGCAGTCCGTCCCACAGGGAAAAACTGTTTTTT
TRBJ1-6 | many | TRBV20-1 | . | CSAKGPLHF | TGCAGTGCTAAGGGACCCCTCCACTTT
TRBJ2-5 | . | TRBV12-3/TRBV12-4 | . | CASSYSNGETQYF | TGTGCCAGCAGTTACTCGAACGGGGAGACCCAGTACTTC
TRBJ2-7 | once | TRBV27 | . | CANSPWTGEQYF | TGTGCCAACAGTCCCTGGACGGGGGAGCAGTACTTC
TRBJ1-1 | . | TRBV9 | TRBD1 | CASSPQDRLNTEAFF | TGTGCCAGCAGCCCCCAGGACAGGCTGAACACTGAAGCTTTCTTT
TRBJ1-4 | few | TRBV9 | . | CASSVEGVNEKLFF | TGTGCCAGCAGCGTAGAAGGGGTTAATGAAAAACTGTTTTTT
TRBJ1-3 | . | TRBV7-2 | . | CASSLELQGNTIYF | TGTGCCAGCAGCTTAGAGTTACAGGGAAACACCATATATTTT
TRBJ1-5 | few | TRBV11-2 | . | CASSLGRERNQPQHF | TGTGCCAGCAGCTTAGGCAGGGAACGCAATCAGCCCCAGCATTTT
TRBJ1-2 | . | TRBV19 | . | CAVGGVRGYYGYTF | TGTGCCGTCGGGGGCGTGCGGGGCTACTATGGCTACACCTTC
TRBJ2-2 | . | TRBV6-1 | . | CASSGRREANTGELFF | TGTGCCAGCAGTGGGAGGAGAGAGGCTAACACCGGGGAGCTGTTTTTT
TRBJ1-1 | . | TRBV20-1 | TRBD1 | CSASLTGDTEAFF | TGCAGTGCCTCCTTGACAGGGGACACTGAAGCTTTCTTT
TRBJ1-1 | . | TRBV25-1 | . | CASSFPSTGWNTEAFF | TGTGCCAGCAGTTTCCCTTCGACAGGTTGGAACACTGAAGCTTTCTTT
TRBJ2-5 | . | TRBV3-1 | TRBD2 | CASSQLAGPGETQYF | TGTGCCAGCAGCCAACTAGCGGGACCAGGAGAGACCCAGTACTTC
TRBJ2-7 | few | TRBV7-9 | . | CASSSGLLLEQYF | TGTGCCAGCAGCTCCGGACTACTCCTAGAGCAGTACTTC
TRBJ2-6 | . | TRBV7-9 | . | CASSRRQASGANVLTF | TGCGCCAGCAGCCGGAGACAGGCCTCTGGGGCCAACGTCCTGACTTTC
TRBJ1-3 | . | TRBV7-2 | . | CASSLYGGGNTIYF | TGTGCCAGCAGCTTATACGGGGGGGGAAACACCATATATTTT
TRBJ2-3 | . | TRBV10-3 | TRBD1 | CAISPDRGLGDTQYF | TGTGCCATCAGCCCGGACAGGGGGCTCGGCGATACGCAGTATTTT
TRBJ1-1 | many | TRBV19 | . | CASSITGRNTEAFF | TGTGCCAGTAGTATAACAGGGCGGAACACTGAAGCTTTCTTT
TRBJ2-5 | few | TRBV7-9 | . | CAISFWTGSSTSEETQYF | TGTGCCATCTCTTTTTGGACAGGATCGTCAACTAGCGAAGAGACCCAGTACTTC
TRBJ1-5 | . | TRBV7-9 | TRBD1 | CASSQDLGQGNQPQHF | TGTGCCAGCAGCCAAGACCTGGGACAGGGCAATCAGCCCCAGCATTTT
TRBJ1-1 | . | TRBV29-1 | . | CSLPPTEAFF | TGCAGCTTACCCCCCACTGAAGCTTTCTTT
TRBJ2-7 | . | TRBV19 | . | CARLELGQTPSYEQYF | TGTGCCAGGCTAGAACTGGGACAAACTCCCTCCTACGAGCAGTACTTC
TRBJ2-7 | many | TRBV7-9 | . | CASSLGTNYEQYF | TGTGCCAGCAGCTTAGGGACAAACTACGAGCAGTACTTC
TRBJ1-5 | few | TRBV7-9 | TRBD1 | CASTKTGARNQPQHF | TGTGCCAGCACCAAAACAGGGGCTCGCAATCAGCCCCAGCATTTT
TRBJ1-4 | many | TRBV15 | . | CATSRDLGRPNEKLFF | TGTGCCACCAGCAGAGATTTGGGACGGCCTAATGAAAAACTGTTTTTT
TRBJ2-5 | few | TRBV4-1 | . | CASSQEVRASETQYF | TGCGCCAGCAGCCAAGAGGTCAGGGCCAGCGAGACCCAGTACTTC
TRBJ1-5 | . | TRBV28 | . | CASSLEGGGARNQPQHF | TGTGCCAGCAGTTTAGAGGGCGGGGGGGCTAGGAATCAGCCCCAGCATTTT